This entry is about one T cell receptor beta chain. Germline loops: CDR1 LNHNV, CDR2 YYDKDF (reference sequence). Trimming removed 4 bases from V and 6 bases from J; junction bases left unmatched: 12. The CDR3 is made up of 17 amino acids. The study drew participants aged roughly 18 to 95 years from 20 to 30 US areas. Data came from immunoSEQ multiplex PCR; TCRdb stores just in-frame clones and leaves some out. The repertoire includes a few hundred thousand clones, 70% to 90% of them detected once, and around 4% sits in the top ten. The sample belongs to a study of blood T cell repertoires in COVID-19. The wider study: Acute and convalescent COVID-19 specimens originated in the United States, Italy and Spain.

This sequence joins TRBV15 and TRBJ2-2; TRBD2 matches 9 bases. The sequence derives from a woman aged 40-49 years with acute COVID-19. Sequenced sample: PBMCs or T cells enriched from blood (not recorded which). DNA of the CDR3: TGTGCCACCAGCACAAAGGGGGCGGGAGGGCCCCCCGGGGAGCTGTTTTTT. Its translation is CATSTKGAGGPPGELFF. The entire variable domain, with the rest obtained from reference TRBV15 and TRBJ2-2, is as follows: DAMVIQNPRYQVTQFGKPVTLSCSQTLNHNVMYWYQQKSSQAPKLLFHYYDKDFNNEADTPDNFQSRRPNTSFCFLDIRSPGLGDTAMYLCATSTKGAGGPPGELFFGEGSRLTVL.